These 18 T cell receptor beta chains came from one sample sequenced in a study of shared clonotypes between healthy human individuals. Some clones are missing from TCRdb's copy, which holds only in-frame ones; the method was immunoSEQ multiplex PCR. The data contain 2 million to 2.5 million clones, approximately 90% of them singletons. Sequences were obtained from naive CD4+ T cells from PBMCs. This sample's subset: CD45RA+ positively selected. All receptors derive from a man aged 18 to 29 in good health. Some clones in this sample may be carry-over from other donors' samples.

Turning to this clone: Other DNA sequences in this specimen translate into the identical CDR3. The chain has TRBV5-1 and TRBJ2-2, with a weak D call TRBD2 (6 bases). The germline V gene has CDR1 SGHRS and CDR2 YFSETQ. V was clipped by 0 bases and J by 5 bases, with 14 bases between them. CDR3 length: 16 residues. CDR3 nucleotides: TGCGCCAGCAGCTTGGGGGTAGCCGGAGGGACCGGGGAGCTGTTTTTT. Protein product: CASSLGVAGGTGELFF.

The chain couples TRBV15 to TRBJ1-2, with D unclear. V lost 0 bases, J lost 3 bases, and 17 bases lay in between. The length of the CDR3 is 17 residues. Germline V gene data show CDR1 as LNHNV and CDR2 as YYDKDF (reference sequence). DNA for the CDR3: TGTGCCACCAGCAGAGATCGGGCCAGCCAACCCTACTATGGCTACACCTTC. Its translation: CATSRDRASQPYYGYTF. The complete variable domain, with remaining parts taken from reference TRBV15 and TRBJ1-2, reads DAMVIQNPRYQVTQFGKPVTLSCSQTLNHNVMYWYQQKSSQAPKLLFHYYDKDFNNEADTPDNFQSRRPNTSFCFLDIRSPGLGDTAMYLCATSRDRASQPYYGYTFGSGTRLTVV.

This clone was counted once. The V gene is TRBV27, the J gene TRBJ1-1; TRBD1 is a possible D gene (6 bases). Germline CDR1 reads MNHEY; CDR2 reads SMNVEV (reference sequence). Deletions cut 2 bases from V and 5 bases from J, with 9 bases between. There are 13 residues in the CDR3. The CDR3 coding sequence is TGTGCCAGCAGTTTAATGGGGGCGACTGAAGCTTTCTTT. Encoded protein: CASSLMGATEAFF.

The DNA for the CDR3 is TGTGCCAGCAGCCGGGCCGGGACAGGGGATGAAAAACTGTTTTTT. This codes for CASSRAGTGDEKLFF. The chain is built from TRBV7-9 and TRBJ1-4, with 10 bases fitting TRBD1. CDR1 is SEHNR, CDR2 FQNEAQ, per germline (reference sequence). There are 15 residues in the CDR3. Trimming took 5 bases from V and 6 from J; bases not matched to a gene: 6.

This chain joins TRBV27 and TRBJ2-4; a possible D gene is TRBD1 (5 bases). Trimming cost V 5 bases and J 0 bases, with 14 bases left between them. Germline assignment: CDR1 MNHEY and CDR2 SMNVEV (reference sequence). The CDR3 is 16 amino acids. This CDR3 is CASSPRQFLAKNIQYF. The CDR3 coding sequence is TGTGCCAGCAGTCCTAGACAGTTCCTAGCCAAAAACATTCAGTACTTC.

CDR3 loop: CASKRDTLGTEAFF. CDR3 nucleotides: TGTGCCAGCAAAAGGGACACCCTGGGGACTGAAGCTTTCTTT. The rearrangement links TRBV6-1 to TRBJ1-1; D might be TRBD1 (6 bases). This CDR3 spans 14 amino acids. V was pared by 7 bases and J by 5 bases, with 17 bases between. The V gene's germline CDR1 is MNHNS and CDR2 SASEGT.

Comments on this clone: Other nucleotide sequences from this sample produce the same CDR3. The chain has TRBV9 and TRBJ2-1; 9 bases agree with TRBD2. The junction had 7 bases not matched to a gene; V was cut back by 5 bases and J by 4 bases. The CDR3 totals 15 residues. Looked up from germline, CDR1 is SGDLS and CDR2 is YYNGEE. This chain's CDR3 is CASSPTSGPYNEQFF. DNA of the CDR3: TGTGCCAGCAGTCCCACTAGCGGGCCTTACAATGAGCAGTTCTTC.

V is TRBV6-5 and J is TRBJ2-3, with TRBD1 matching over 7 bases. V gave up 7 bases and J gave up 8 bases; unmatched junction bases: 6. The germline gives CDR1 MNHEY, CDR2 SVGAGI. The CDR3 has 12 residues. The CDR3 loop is CASNSRDSTQYF. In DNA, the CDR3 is TGTGCCAGCAATTCCCGGGACAGTACGCAGTATTTT.

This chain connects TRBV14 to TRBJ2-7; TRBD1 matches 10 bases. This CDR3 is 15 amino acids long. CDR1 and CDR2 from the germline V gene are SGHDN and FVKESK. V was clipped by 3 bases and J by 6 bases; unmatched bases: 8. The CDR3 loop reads CASSHGRDRGTEQYF. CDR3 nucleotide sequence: TGTGCCAGCAGCCATGGCCGGGACAGGGGAACCGAGCAGTACTTC.

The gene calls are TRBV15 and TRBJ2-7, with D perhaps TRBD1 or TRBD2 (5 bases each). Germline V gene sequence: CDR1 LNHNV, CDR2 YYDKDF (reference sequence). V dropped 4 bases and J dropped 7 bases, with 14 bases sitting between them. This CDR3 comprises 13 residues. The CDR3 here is CATSTQGPGEQYF. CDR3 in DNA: TGTGCCACCAGCACCCAGGGACCGGGAGAGCAGTACTTC.

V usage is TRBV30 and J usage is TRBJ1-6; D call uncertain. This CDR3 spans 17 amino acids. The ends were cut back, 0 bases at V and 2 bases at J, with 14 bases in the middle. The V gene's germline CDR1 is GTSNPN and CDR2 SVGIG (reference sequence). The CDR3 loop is CAWSVTPGRTYNSPLHF. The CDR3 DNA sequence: TGTGCCTGGAGTGTTACCCCCGGCAGAACCTATAATTCACCCCTCCACTTT.

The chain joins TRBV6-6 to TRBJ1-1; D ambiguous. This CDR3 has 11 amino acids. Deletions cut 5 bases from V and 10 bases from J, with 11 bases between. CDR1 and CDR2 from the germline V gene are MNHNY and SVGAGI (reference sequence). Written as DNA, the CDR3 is TGTGCCAGCAGTGGAGCAGAAGGAGCTTTCTTT. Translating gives CASSGAEGAFF.

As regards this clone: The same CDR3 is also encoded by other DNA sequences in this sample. CDR3 bases: TGTGCCAGCAGCTTCGACAGGGGCCAAGAGACCCAGTACTTC. This encodes CASSFDRGQETQYF. The chain couples TRBV2 to TRBJ2-5, with 8 nucleotides matching TRBD1. Trimming cost V 6 bases and J 1 base; bases outside gene matches: 4. Per the germline V gene, CDR1 is SNHLY and CDR2 is FYNNEI. The CDR3 contains 14 residues. Combining the CDR3 with reference TRBV2 and TRBJ2-5 gives the whole variable domain EPEVTQTPSHQVTQMGQEVILRCVPISNHLYFYWYRQILGQKVEFLVSFYNNEISEKSEIFDDQFSVERPDGSNFTLKIRSTKLEDSAMYFCASSFDRGQETQYFGPGTRLLVL.

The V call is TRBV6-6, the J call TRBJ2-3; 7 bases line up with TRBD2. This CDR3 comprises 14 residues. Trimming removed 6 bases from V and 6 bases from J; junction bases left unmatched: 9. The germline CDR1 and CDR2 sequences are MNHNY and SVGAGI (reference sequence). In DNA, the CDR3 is TGTGCCAGCAGGATGCGGGGGTATATGGATACGCAGTATTTT. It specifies CASRMRGYMDTQYF.

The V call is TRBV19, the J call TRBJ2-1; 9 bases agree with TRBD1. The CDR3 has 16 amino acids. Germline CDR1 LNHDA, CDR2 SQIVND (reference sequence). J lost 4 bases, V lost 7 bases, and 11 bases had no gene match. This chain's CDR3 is CASNNRGRAGYNEQFF. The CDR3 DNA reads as TGTGCCAGTAACAACAGGGGGCGAGCGGGTTACAATGAGCAGTTCTTC. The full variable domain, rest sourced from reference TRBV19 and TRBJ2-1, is DGGITQSPKYLFRKEGQNVTLSCEQNLNHDAMYWYRQDPGQGLRLIYYSQIVNDFQKGDIAEGYSVSREKKESFPLTVTSAQKNPTAFYLCASNNRGRAGYNEQFFGPGTRLTVL.

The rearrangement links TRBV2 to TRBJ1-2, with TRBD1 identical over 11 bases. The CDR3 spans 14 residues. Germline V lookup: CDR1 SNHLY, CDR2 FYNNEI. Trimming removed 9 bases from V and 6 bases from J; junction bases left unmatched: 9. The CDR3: CASTPGTGGNGYTF. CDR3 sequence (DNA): TGTGCCAGTACTCCCGGGACAGGGGGTAATGGCTACACCTTC.

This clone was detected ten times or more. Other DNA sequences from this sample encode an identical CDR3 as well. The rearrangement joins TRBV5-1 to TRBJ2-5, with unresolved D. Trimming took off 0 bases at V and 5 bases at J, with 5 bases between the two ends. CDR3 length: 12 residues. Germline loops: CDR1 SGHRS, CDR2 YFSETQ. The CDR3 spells CASSLAGETQYF. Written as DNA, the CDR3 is TGCGCCAGCAGCTTGGCCGGGGAGACCCAGTACTTC.

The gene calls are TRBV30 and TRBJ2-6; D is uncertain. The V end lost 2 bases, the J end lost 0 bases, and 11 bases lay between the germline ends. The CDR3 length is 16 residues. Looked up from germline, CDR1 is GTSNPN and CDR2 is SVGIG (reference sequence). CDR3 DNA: TGTGCCTGGAGTACCCGGACCCTCTCTGGGGCCAACGTCCTGACTTTC. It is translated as CAWSTRTLSGANVLTF.